The sequence of this TCR beta chain was determined in a study of graft-versus-host responses after intestinal transplantation. CDR3 length: 11 residues. Trimming removed 1 base from V and 8 bases from J, with 6 bases in between. The germline V gene has CDR1 SEHNR and CDR2 FQNEAQ (reference sequence). Sequencing was performed with immunoSEQ multiplex PCR; in TCRdb, only in-frame clones are kept and a portion is missing. The table has tens of thousands of clones, less than 90% seen once. The receptor's source is a human patient who received an intestinal transplant, so some T cells may come from the graft donor. Source: PBMCs, taken about 160 weeks after transplant. This chain uses TRBV7-9 with TRBJ2-7, with D uncertain. The DNA of the CDR3 is TGTGCCAGCAGCTTAGGAGGAAAGCAGTACTTC. It encodes CASSLGGKQYF.